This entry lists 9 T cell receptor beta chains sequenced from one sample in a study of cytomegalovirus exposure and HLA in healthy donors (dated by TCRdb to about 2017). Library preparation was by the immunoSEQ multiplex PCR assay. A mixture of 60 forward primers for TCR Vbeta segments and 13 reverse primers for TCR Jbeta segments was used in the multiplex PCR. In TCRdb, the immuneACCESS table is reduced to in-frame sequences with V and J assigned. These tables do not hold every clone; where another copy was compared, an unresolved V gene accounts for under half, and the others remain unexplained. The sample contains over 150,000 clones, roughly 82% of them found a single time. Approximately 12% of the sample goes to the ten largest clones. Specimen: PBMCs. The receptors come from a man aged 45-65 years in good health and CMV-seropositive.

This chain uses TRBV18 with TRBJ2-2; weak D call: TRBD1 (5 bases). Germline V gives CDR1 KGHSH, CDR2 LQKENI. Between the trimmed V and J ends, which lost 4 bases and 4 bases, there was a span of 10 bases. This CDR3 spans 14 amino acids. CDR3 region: CASSQGSGTGELFF. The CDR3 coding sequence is TGTGCCAGCTCACAGGGGTCCGGCACCGGGGAGCTGTTTTTT.

The CDR3 here is CASRYTGTGSGYTF. CDR3 coding DNA: TGTGCCAGCAGATACACCGGGACAGGGTCTGGCTACACCTTC. The V gene is TRBV5-8, the J gene TRBJ1-2; TRBD1 matches at 9 bases. The CDR3 is 14 residues long. J gave up 7 bases and V 5 bases, and 9 bases lay outside the gene matches. The V gene's germline CDR1 is SGHTS and CDR2 YDEGEE.

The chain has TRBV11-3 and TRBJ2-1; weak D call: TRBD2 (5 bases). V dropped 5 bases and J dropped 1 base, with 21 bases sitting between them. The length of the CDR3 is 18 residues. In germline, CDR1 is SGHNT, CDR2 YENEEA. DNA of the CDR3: TGTGCCAGCAGCACCACCTATTTAAGCGGTAGTTCCTACAATGAGCAGTTCTTC. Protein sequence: CASSTTYLSGSSYNEQFF.

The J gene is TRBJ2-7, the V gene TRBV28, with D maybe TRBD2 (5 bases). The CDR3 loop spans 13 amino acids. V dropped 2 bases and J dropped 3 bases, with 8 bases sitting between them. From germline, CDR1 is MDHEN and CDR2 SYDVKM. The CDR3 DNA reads TGTGCCAGCAGTTTACAGCGGAACTACGAGCAGTACTTC. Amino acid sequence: CASSLQRNYEQYF.

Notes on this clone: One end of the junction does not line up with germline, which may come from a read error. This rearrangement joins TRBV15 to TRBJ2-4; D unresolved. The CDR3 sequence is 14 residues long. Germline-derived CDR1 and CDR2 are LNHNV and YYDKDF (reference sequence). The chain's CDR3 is CATSRDRLGNSQYF. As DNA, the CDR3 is TGTGCCACCAGCAGAGATCGTCTCGGAAACAGTCAGTACTTC.

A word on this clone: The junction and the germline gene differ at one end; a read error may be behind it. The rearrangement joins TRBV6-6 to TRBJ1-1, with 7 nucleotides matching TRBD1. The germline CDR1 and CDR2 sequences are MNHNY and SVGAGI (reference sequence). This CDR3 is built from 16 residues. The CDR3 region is CASSVRPTGENTEDFF. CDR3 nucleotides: TGTGCCAGCAGCGTTCGTCCTACAGGGGAGAACACTGAAGATTTCTTT.

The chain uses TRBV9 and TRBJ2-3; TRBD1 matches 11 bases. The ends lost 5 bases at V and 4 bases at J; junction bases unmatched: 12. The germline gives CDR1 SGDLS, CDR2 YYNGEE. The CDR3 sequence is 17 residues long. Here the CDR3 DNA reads TGTGCCAGCAGTCCCGCACCGGGACAGGGGGTCCCAGATACGCAGTATTTT. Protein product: CASSPAPGQGVPDTQYF.

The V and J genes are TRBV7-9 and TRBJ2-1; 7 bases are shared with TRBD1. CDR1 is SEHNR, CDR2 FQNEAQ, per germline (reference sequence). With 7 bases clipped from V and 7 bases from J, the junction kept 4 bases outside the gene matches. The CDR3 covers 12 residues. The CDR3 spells CASTSQGNEQFF. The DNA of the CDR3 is TGTGCCAGCACATCACAGGGGAATGAGCAGTTCTTC.

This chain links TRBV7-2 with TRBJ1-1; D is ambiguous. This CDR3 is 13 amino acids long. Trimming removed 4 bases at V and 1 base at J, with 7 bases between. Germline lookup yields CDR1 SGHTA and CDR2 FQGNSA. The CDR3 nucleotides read TGTGCCAGCAGCTACAATACGAACACTGAAGCTTTCTTT. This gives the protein CASSYNTNTEAFF. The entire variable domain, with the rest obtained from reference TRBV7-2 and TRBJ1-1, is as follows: GAGVSQSPSNKVTEKGKDVELRCDPISGHTALYWYRQSLGQGLEFLIYFQGNSAPDKSGLPSDRFSAERTGGSVSTLTIQRTQQEDSAVYLCASSYNTNTEAFFGQGTRLTVV.